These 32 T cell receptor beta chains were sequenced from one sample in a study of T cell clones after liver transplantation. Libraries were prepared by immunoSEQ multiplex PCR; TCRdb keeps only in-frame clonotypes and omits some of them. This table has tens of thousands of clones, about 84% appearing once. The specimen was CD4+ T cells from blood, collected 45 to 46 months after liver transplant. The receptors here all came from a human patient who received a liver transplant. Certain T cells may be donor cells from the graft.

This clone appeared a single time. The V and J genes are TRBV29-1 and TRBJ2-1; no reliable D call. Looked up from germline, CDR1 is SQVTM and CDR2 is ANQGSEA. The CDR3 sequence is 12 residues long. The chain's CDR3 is CSTAATHNEQFF. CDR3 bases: TGCTCAACGGCGGCGACACACAATGAGCAGTTCTTC.

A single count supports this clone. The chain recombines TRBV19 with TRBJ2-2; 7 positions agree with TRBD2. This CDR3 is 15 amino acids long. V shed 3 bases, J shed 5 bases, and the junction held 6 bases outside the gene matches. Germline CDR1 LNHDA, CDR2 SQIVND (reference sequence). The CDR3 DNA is TGTGCCAGTAGTATGTCTAGCGGACTTACCGGGGAGCTGTTTTTT. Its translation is CASSMSSGLTGELFF.

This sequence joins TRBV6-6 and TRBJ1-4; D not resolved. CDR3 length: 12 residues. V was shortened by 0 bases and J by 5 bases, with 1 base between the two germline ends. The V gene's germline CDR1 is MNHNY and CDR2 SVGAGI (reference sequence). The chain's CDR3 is CASSYSNEKLFF. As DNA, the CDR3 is TGTGCCAGCAGTTACTCGAATGAAAAACTGTTTTTT.

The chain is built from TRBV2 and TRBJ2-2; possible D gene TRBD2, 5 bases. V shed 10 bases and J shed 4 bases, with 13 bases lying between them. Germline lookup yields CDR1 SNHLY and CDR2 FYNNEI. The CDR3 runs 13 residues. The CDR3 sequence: CATRREGTGELFF. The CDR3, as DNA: TGTGCCACCAGGCGAGAGGGCACCGGGGAGCTGTTTTTT.

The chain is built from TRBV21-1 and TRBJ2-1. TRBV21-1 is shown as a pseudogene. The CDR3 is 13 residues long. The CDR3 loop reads CASTPMGVNEQFF. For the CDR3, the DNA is TGTGCCAGCACCCCTATGGGGGTAAATGAGCAGTTCTTC.

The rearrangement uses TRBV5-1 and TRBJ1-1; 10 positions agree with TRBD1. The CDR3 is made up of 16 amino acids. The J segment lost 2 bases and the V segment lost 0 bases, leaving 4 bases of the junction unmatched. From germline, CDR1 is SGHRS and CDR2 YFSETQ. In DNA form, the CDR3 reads TGCGCCAGCAGCTTGGCGACAGGGGGCGCCAACACTGAAGCTTTCTTT. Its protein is CASSLATGGANTEAFF.

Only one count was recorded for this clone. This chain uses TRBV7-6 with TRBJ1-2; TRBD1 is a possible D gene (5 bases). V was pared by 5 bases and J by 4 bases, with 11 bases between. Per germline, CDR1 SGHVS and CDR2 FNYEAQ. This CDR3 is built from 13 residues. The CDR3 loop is CASSRQRSYGYTF. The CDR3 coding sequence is TGTGCCAGCAGCAGACAGAGAAGCTATGGCTACACCTTC. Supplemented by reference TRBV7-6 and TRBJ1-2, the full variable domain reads GAGVSQSPRYKVTKRGQDVALRCDPISGHVSLYWYRQALGQGPEFLTYFNYEAQQDKSGLPNDRFSAERPEGSISTLTIQRTEQRDSAMYRCASSRQRSYGYTFGSGTRLTVV.

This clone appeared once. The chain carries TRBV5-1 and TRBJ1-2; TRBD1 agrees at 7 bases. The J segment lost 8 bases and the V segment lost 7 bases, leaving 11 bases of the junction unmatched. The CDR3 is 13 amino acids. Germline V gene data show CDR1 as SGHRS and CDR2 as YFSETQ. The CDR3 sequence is CASSLEGAGGYTF. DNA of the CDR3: TGCGCCAGCTCCTTGGAGGGGGCAGGGGGCTACACCTTC.

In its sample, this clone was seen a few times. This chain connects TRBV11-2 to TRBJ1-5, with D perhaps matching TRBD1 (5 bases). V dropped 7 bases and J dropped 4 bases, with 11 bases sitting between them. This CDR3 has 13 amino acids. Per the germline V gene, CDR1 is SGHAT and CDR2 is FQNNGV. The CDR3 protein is CASTNGANQPQHF. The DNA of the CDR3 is TGTGCCAGCACCAATGGGGCAAATCAGCCCCAGCATTTT.

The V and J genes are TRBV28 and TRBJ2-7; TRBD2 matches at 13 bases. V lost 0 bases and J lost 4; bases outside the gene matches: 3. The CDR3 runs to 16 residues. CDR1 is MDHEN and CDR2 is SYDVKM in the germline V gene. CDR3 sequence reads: CASSLWGTSGKYEQYF. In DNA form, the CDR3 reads TGTGCCAGCAGTTTATGGGGGACTAGCGGGAAGTACGAGCAGTACTTC.

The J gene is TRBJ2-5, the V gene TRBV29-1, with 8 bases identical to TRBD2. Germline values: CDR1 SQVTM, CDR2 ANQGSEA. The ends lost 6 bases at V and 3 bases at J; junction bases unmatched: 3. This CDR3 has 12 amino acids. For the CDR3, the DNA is TGCAGCGTACAGCGGGGGAAAGAGACCCAGTACTTC. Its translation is CSVQRGKETQYF.

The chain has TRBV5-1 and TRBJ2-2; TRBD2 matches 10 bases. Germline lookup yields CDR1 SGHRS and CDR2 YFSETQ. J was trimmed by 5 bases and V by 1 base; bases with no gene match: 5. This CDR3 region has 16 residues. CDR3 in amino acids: CASSLPASGRTGELFF. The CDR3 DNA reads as TGCGCCAGCAGCTTGCCGGCTAGCGGGAGAACCGGGGAGCTGTTTTTT.

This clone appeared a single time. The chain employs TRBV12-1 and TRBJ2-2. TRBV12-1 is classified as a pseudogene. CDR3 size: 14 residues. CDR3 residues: CASSPSERNGELFF. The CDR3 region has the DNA TGTGCCAGCAGCCCCTCCGAACGCAACGGGGAGCTGTTTTTT.

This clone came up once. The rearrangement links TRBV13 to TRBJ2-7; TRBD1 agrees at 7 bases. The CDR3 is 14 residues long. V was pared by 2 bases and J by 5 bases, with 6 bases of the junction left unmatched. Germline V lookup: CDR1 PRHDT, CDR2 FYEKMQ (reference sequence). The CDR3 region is CASSLTDRANEQYF. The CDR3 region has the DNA TGTGCCAGCAGCTTAACTGACAGGGCCAACGAGCAGTACTTC.

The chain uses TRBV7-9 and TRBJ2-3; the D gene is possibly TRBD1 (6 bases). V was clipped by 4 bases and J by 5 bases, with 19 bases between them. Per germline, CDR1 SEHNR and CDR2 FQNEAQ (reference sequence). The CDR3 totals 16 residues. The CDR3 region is CASSSRGGSLGDTQYF. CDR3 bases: TGTGCCAGCAGCTCCCGAGGGGGAAGTTTAGGAGATACGCAGTATTTT.

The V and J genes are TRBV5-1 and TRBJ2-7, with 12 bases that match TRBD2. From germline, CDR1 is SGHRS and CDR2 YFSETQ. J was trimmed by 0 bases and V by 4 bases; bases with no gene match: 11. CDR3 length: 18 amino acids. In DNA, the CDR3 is TGCGCCAGCAGCAGGACAGGGACTAGCGGGCTATACTCCTACGAGCAGTACTTC. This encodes CASSRTGTSGLYSYEQYF.

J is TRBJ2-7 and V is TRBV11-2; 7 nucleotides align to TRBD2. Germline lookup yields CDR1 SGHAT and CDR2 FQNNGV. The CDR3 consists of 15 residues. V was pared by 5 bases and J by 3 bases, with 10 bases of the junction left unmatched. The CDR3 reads CASSRQGAGSYEQYF. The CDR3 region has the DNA TGTGCCAGCAGCCGGCAGGGAGCGGGAAGCTACGAGCAGTACTTC.

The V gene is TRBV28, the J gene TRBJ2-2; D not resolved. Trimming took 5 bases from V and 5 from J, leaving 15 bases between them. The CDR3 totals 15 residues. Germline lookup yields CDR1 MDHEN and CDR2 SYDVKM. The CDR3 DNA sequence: TGTGCCAGCAGTACGCCGGGCCATAAAACCGGGGAGCTGTTTTTT. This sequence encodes CASSTPGHKTGELFF.

The CDR3 sequence is CASSRDSRYEQYF. CDR3 DNA: TGTGCCAGTAGTCGGGACAGCCGCTACGAGCAGTACTTC. The J gene is TRBJ2-7, the V gene TRBV19; TRBD1 aligns across 7 bases. This CDR3 has 13 amino acids. V trimming: 5 bases; J trimming: 3 bases; junction bases outside the gene matches: 4. Germline V gene sequence: CDR1 LNHDA, CDR2 SQIVND (reference sequence).

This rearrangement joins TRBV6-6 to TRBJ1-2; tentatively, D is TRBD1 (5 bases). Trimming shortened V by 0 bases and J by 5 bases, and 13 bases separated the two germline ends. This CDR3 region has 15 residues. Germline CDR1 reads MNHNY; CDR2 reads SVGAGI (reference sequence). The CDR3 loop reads CASSYSTDRQYGYTF. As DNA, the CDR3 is TGTGCCAGCAGTTACTCGACGGACCGACAGTATGGCTACACCTTC.

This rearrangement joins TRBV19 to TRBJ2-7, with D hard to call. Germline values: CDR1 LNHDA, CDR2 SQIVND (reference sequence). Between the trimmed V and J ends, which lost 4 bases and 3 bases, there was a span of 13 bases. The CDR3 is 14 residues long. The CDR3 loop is CASSKKGPSYEQYF. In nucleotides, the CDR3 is TGTGCCAGTAGTAAAAAGGGTCCAAGCTACGAGCAGTACTTC.

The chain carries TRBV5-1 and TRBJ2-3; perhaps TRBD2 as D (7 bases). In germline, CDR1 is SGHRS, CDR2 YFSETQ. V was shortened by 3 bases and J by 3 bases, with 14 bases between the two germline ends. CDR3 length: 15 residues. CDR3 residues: CASSSPGGLTDTQYF. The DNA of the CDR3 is TGCGCCAGCAGCTCACCCGGGGGGCTTACAGATACGCAGTATTTT.

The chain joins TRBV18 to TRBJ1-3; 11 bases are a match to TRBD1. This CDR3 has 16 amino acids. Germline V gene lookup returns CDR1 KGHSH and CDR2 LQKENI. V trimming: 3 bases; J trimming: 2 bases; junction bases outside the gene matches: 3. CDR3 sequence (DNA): TGTGCCAGCTCACCCCCGGGACAGGGGGCTGGAAACACCATATATTTT. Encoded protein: CASSPPGQGAGNTIYF. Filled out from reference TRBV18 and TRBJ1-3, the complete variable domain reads NAGVMQNPRHLVRRRGQEARLRCSPMKGHSHVYWYRQLPEEGLKFMVYLQKENIIDESGMPKERFSAEFPKEGPSILRIQQVVRGDSAAYFCASSPPGQGAGNTIYFGEGSWLTVV.

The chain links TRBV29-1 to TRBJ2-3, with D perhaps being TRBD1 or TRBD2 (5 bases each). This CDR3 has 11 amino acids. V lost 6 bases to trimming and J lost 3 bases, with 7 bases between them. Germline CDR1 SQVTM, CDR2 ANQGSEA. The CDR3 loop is CSVGRTDTQYF. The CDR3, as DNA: TGCAGCGTGGGACGGACAGATACGCAGTATTTT.

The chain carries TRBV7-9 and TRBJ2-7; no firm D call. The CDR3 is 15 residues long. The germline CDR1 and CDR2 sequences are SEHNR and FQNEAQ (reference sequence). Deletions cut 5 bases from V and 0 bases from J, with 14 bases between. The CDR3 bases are TGTGCCAGCAGCCCCCGAAGGGTTAGCTCCTACGAGCAGTACTTC. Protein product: CASSPRRVSSYEQYF.

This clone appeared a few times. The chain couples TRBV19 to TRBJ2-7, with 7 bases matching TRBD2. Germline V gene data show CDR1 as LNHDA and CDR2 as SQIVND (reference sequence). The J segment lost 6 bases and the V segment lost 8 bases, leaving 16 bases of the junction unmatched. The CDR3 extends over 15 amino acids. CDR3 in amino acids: CASGNEAGPLGEQYF. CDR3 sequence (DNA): TGTGCCAGTGGGAACGAAGCGGGACCGCTGGGCGAGCAGTACTTC.

CDR3 protein: CASSWGRETQYF. Here the CDR3 DNA reads TGCGCCAGCAGCTGGGGGAGGGAGACCCAGTACTTC. The chain combines TRBV5-1 with TRBJ2-5; D is perhaps TRBD2 (6 bases). Per germline, CDR1 SGHRS and CDR2 YFSETQ. There are 12 residues in the CDR3. V gave up 3 bases and J gave up 5 bases, with 8 bases separating them.

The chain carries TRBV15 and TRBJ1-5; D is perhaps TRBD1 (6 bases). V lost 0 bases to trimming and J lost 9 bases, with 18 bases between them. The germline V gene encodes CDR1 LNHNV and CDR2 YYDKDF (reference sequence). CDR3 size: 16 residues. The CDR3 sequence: CATSREGDTVLRPQHF. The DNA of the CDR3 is TGTGCCACCAGCAGAGAGGGGGACACCGTTTTGAGGCCCCAGCATTTT.

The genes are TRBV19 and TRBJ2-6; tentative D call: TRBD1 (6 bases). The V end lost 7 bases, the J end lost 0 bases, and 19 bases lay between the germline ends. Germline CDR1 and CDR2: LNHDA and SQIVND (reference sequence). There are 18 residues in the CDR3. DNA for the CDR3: TGTGCCAGTACCGAAGGACGTCAGGGGAACTCTGGGGCCAACGTCCTGACTTTC. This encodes CASTEGRQGNSGANVLTF.

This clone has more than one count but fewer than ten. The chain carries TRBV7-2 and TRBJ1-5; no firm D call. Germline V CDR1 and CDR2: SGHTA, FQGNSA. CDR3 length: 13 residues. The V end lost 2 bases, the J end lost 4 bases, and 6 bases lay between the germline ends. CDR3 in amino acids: CASSLRGNQPQHF. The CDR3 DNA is TGTGCCAGCAGCTTACGAGGGAATCAGCCCCAGCATTTT.

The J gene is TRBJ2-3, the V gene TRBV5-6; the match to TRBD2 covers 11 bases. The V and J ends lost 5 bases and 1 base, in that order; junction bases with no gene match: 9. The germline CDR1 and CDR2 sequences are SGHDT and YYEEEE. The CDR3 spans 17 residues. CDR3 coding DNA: TGTGCCAGCAGTCATATTAGCGGGAGGGCCGGCACAGATACGCAGTATTTT. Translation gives CASSHISGRAGTDTQYF.

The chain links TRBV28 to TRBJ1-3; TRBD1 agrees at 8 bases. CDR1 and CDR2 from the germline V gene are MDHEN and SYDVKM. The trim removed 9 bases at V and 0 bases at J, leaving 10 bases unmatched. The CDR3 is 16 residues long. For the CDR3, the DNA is TGTGCCAGTCTGTCTCCAGGGGGCGCCTCTGGAAACACCATATATTTT. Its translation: CASLSPGGASGNTIYF.